This T cell receptor (beta chain) originates from a study of blood T cells in healthy people across ages. Trimming removed 5 bases at V and 8 bases at J, with 16 bases between. CDR3 length equals 14 residues. Germline V gives CDR1 SGHTA, CDR2 FQGNSA. With a J-beta primer mix and a sample-barcoded 5' primer, a second PCR ran 7 to 11 cycles. Tagging of each cDNA molecule was performed by a template-switch adaptor with 12 random nucleotides. Every sample produced at least 3 million CDR3-containing paired-end reads. TCRdb re-called the 5' RACE reads through MiXCR, storing one row per CDR3 protein. The data contain more than 500,000 distinct CDR3 sequences, 27% of them singletons. Study-wide results and caveats: Relative to aged donors, long-lived donors carried more naive CD4+ cells and displayed higher diversity.

This clonotype occurred a few times. Antigen: not known. The material sequenced was blood. This clonotype originated in an older woman in good health. This chain connects TRBV7-2 to TRBJ2-4; D remains ambiguous. CDR3 DNA sequence: TGTGCCAGCAGCCATCAAAGTGGTGGGGACATTCAGTACTTC. Translated: CASSHQSGGDIQYF.